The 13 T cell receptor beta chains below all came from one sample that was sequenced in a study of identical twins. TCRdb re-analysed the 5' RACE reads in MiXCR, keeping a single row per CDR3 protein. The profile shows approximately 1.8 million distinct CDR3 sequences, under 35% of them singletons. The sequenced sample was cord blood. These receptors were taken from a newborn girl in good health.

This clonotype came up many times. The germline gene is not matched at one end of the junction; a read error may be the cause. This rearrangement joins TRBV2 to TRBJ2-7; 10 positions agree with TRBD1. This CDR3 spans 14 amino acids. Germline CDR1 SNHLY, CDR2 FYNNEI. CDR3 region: CASSGGTGAYEQYF. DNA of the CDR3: TGTGCCAGTAGTGGAGGGACAGGGGCCTACGAGCAGTACTTC.

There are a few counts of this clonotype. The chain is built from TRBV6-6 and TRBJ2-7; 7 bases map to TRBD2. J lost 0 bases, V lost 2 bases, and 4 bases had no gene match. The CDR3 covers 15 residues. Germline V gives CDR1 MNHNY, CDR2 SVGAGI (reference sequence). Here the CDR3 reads CASSYGRERSYEQYF. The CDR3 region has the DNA TGTGCCAGCAGTTACGGGCGGGAGCGCTCCTACGAGCAGTACTTC.

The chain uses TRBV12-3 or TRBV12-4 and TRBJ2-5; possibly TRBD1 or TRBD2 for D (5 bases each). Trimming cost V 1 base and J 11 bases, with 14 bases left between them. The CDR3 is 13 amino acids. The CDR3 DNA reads TGTGCCAGCAGTTTAGAGCGGCTGGGGGAGCAGTACTTC. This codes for CASSLERLGEQYF.

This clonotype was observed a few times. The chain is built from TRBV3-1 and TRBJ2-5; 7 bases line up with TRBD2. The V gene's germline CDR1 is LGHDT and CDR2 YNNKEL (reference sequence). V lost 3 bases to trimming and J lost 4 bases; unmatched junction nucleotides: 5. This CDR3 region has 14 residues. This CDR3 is CASSHASGSETQYF. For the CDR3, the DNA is TGTGCCAGCAGCCACGCTAGCGGTTCAGAGACCCAGTACTTC.

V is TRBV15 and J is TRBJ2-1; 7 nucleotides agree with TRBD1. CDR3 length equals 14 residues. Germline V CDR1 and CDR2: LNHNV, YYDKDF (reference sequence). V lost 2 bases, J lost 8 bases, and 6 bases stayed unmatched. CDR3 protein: CATSRTDRVHEQFF. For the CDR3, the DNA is TGTGCCACCAGCAGAACCGACAGGGTCCATGAGCAGTTCTTC.

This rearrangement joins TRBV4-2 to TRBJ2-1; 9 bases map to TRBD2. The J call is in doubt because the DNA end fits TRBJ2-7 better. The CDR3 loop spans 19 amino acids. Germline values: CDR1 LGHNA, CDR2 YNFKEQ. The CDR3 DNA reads TGTGCCAGCAGCCAAGAGGAACTAGCGGGCTCCTACTCCTACAATGAGCAGTACTTC. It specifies CASSQEELAGSYSYNEQYF.

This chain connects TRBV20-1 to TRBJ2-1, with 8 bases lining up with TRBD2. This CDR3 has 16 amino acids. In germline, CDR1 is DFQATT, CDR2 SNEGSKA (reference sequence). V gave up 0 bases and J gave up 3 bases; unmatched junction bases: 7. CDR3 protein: CSARDPRGGFYNEQFF. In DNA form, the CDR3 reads TGCAGTGCTAGAGATCCCCGCGGGGGGTTCTACAATGAGCAGTTCTTC.

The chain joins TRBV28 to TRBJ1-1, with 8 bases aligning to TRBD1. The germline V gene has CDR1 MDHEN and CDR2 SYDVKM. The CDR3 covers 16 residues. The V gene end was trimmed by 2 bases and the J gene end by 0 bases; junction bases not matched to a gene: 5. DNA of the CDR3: TGTGCCAGCAGTTTACCCCAGGGGGCGATGAACACTGAAGCTTTCTTT. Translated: CASSLPQGAMNTEAFF. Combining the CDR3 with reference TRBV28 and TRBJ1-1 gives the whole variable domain DVKVTQSSRYLVKRTGEKVFLECVQDMDHENMFWYRQDPGLGLRLIYFSYDVKMKEKGDIPEGYSVSREKKERFSLILESASTNQTSMYLCASSLPQGAMNTEAFFGQGTRLTVV.

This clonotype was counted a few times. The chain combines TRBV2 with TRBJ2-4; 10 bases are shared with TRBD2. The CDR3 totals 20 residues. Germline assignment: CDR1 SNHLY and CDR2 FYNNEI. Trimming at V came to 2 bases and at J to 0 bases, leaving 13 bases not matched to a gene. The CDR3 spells CASSERWGLASSLAKNIQYF. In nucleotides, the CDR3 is TGTGCCAGCAGTGAACGGTGGGGACTAGCGTCATCCCTAGCCAAAAACATTCAGTACTTC.

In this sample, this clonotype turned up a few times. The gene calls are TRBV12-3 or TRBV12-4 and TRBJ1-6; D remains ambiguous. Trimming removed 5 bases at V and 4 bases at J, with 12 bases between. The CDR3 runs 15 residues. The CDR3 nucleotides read TGTGCCAGCAGTGCCCGGGATCCGTATAATTCACCCCTCCACTTT. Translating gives CASSARDPYNSPLHF.

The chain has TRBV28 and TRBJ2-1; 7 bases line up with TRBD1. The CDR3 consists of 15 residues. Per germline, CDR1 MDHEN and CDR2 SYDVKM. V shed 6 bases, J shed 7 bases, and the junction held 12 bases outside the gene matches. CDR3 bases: TGTGCCAGCAGCGATAGACAGGGTGAGAGAAATGAGCAGTTCTTC. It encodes CASSDRQGERNEQFF.

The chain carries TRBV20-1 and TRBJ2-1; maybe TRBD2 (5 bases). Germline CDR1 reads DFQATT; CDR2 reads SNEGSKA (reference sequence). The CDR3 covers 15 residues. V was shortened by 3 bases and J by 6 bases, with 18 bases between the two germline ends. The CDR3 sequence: CSARNLRLALNEQFF. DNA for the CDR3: TGCAGTGCTAGGAATTTACGGCTAGCACTCAATGAGCAGTTCTTC.

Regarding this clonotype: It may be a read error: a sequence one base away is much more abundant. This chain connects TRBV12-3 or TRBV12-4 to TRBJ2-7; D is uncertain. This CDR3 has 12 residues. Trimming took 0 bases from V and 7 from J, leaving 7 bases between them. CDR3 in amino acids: CASSLARREQYF. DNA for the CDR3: TGTGCCAGCAGTTTAGCGCGTAGGGAGCAGTACTTC.